The T cell receptor (beta chain) described here comes from a study of Tregs in tolerant kidney transplant recipients. The study's findings and limits: Findings come from small patient numbers and require larger validation.

CDR1 SGHVS and CDR2 FNYEAQ come from the germline V gene. The CDR3 loop spans 14 amino acids. The J segment lost 5 bases and the V segment lost 4 bases, leaving 4 bases of the junction unmatched. A note on this clone: Its antigen is unidentified.

The assay was immunoSEQ multiplex PCR, and TCRdb's table has in-frame clones only and misses some. In the table there are about 77,000 clones, more than 95% of which are singletons. Thawed PBMCs were FACS-sorted into unstimulated CD4+CD25+CD127- regulatory T cells, CD4+CD25- non-regulatory cells, CD4 and CD8 cells. The chain joins TRBV7-6 to TRBJ2-5; 10 bases map to TRBD2. The material was CD4+ T cells from blood, obtained before the transplant. The receptor's source is a human donor who received a combined kidney and bone marrow transplant. The CDR3 spells CASSSLAGVETQYF. The CDR3 DNA sequence: TGTGCCAGCAGCTCCCTAGCGGGGGTGGAGACCCAGTACTTC.